The 20 T cell receptor beta chains reported below all come from one sample, sequenced in a study of cytomegalovirus exposure and HLA in healthy donors. Repertoires were generated with immunoSEQ multiplex PCR, while TCRdb's copy carries only in-frame clones and drops some. The table has 280,000 or so clones, roughly 90% seen once. Sequences were obtained from PBMCs. The receptors come from a woman in her late teens or twenties in good health and CMV-seronegative.

The chain employs TRBV11-2 and TRBJ1-1; D perhaps matches TRBD1 (6 bases). Germline V gives CDR1 SGHAT, CDR2 FQNNGV. V lost 1 base to trimming and J lost 2 bases, with 14 bases between them. The CDR3 runs 16 residues. In DNA, the CDR3 is TGTGCCAGCAGCTTAGTTACAGGGTGGATTAACACTGAAGCTTTCTTT. Amino acids: CASSLVTGWINTEAFF. Based on the CDR3 plus reference TRBV11-2 and TRBJ1-1, the full variable domain is EAGVAQSPRYKIIEKRQSVAFWCNPISGHATLYWYQQILGQGPKLLIQFQNNGVVDDSQLPKDRFSAERLKGVDSTLKIQPAKLEDSAVYLCASSLVTGWINTEAFFGQGTRLTVV.

The chain links TRBV15 to TRBJ2-3; D is possibly TRBD2 (6 bases). Germline CDR1 and CDR2: LNHNV and YYDKDF (reference sequence). V lost 3 bases and J 5 bases, leaving 15 bases between the germline ends. This CDR3 is 15 amino acids long. CDR3 loop: CATSSQRVGVDTQYF. CDR3 DNA: TGTGCCACCAGCAGTCAGCGGGTGGGGGTAGATACGCAGTATTTT. Drawing the rest from reference TRBV15 and TRBJ2-3, the complete variable domain is DAMVIQNPRYQVTQFGKPVTLSCSQTLNHNVMYWYQQKSSQAPKLLFHYYDKDFNNEADTPDNFQSRRPNTSFCFLDIRSPGLGDTAMYLCATSSQRVGVDTQYFGPGTRLTVL.

This clone showed up just a few times. V usage is TRBV9 and J usage is TRBJ1-2; D gene unclear. The CDR3 contains 13 residues. The germline gives CDR1 SGDLS, CDR2 YYNGEE. Between the trimmed V and J ends, which lost 4 bases and 3 bases, there was a span of 10 bases. CDR3 nucleotides: TGTGCCAGCAGCTTTATCCCCGACTATGGCTACACCTTC. Protein: CASSFIPDYGYTF. Filled out from reference TRBV9 and TRBJ1-2, the complete variable domain reads DSGVTQTPKHLITATGQRVTLRCSPRSGDLSVYWYQQSLDQGLQFLIQYYNGEERAKGNILERFSAQQFPDLHSELNLSSLELGDSALYFCASSFIPDYGYTFGSGTRLTVV.

This chain uses TRBV7-2 with TRBJ1-2; D call uncertain. The CDR3 spans 12 residues. CDR1 and CDR2 (germline): SGHTA, FQGNSA. Trimming removed 1 base at V and 7 bases at J, with 7 bases between. The CDR3 loop reads CASSLDAGGYTF. The CDR3, as DNA: TGTGCCAGCAGCTTAGATGCCGGTGGCTACACCTTC.

The chain is built from TRBV6-5 and TRBJ1-1; 8 nucleotides align to TRBD1. CDR3 length: 12 residues. V was pared by 4 bases and J by 11 bases, with 6 bases of the junction left unmatched. From germline, CDR1 is MNHEY and CDR2 SVGAGI. CDR3 nucleotides: TGTGCCAGCAGTTCCCGGACAGGGACGGCTTTCTTT. This sequence encodes CASSSRTGTAFF.

This chain joins TRBV6-1 and TRBJ1-3, with a weak D call TRBD1 (6 bases). V lost 4 bases, J lost 6 bases, and 13 bases lay in between. This CDR3 is built from 14 residues. Germline V gives CDR1 MNHNS, CDR2 SASEGT. Written as DNA, the CDR3 is TGTGCCAGCAGTGGGACAGCAGGGGAAAACACCATATATTTT. Translated, it gives CASSGTAGENTIYF.

This rearrangement joins TRBV2 to TRBJ2-3, with TRBD2 matching 10 bases. There are 14 residues in the CDR3. CDR1 is SNHLY and CDR2 is FYNNEI in the germline V gene. The V segment lost 8 bases and the J segment 1 base; nucleotides outside the gene matches: 3. The CDR3 region is CASRTSGRTDTQYF. Written as DNA, the CDR3 is TGTGCCAGCCGGACTAGCGGACGCACAGATACGCAGTATTTT. Full variable domain (missing parts from reference TRBV2 and TRBJ2-3): EPEVTQTPSHQVTQMGQEVILRCVPISNHLYFYWYRQILGQKVEFLVSFYNNEISEKSEIFDDQFSVERPDGSNFTLKIRSTKLEDSAMYFCASRTSGRTDTQYFGPGTRLTVL.

V gene TRBV4-2 combines with J gene TRBJ2-7, with 9 positions matching TRBD2. The CDR3 loop spans 16 amino acids. V shed 1 base, J shed 0 bases, and the junction held 4 bases outside the gene matches. CDR1 and CDR2 (germline): LGHNA, YNFKEQ. CDR3 residues: CASSQVHSGSSYEQYF. DNA of the CDR3: TGTGCCAGCAGCCAAGTACATAGCGGGAGCTCCTACGAGCAGTACTTC.

This chain connects TRBV9 to TRBJ2-7, with D possibly being TRBD2 (5 bases). The CDR3 loop spans 12 amino acids. Germline V CDR1 and CDR2: SGDLS, YYNGEE. Trimming stripped 4 bases from V and 5 bases from J, with 10 bases between. The CDR3 nucleotides are TGTGCCAGCAGCTCGGACGGGAACGAGCAGTACTTC. This codes for CASSSDGNEQYF.

The chain carries TRBV28 and TRBJ2-7, with D maybe TRBD1 (12 bases). Trimming removed 2 bases at V and 3 bases at J, with 32 bases between. Looked up from germline, CDR1 is MDHEN and CDR2 is SYDVKM. The CDR3 has 21 residues. CDR3 sequence reads: CASSLGTGGMRLAGSLYEQYF. CDR3 nucleotides: TGTGCCAGCAGTTTAGGGACAGGGGGCATGAGACTAGCGGGAAGTCTCTACGAGCAGTACTTC.

The rearrangement joins TRBV6-5 to TRBJ2-7; tentatively, D is TRBD2 (5 bases). With 10 bases removed from V and 4 bases from J, the gap between germline ends came to 17 bases. Germline values: CDR1 MNHEY, CDR2 SVGAGI. The CDR3 is made up of 13 amino acids. CDR3 nucleotides: TGTGCCACGACCCCCGCCGGGAAGTACGAGCAGTACTTC. Translating it yields CATTPAGKYEQYF.

This clone has a handful of counts. Written as DNA, the CDR3 is TGTGCCAGCAGCTTAGAGACAGGGACAAATGAAAAACTGTTTTTT. Its translation is CASSLETGTNEKLFF. V gene TRBV7-9 combines with J gene TRBJ1-4; 7 nucleotides agree with TRBD1. Germline V gene lookup returns CDR1 SEHNR and CDR2 FQNEAQ (reference sequence). After removal of 1 base from V and 5 bases from J, the junction contained 4 bases not matched to a gene. CDR3 length equals 15 residues.

The rearrangement links TRBV10-2 to TRBJ2-5; D might be TRBD1 (6 bases). The CDR3 has 15 residues. Between the trimmed V and J ends, which lost 6 bases and 1 base, there was a span of 15 bases. Germline loops: CDR1 WSHSY, CDR2 SAAADI. CDR3 in DNA: TGCGCCAGCAGGGACACAGGGATAACCCAAGAGACCCAGTACTTC. Translating it yields CASRDTGITQETQYF.

In nucleotides, the CDR3 is TGTGCCAGCTCACCGGGACTCGATTTGGGTCAAGAGACCCAGTACTTC. As protein: CASSPGLDLGQETQYF. This chain connects TRBV18 to TRBJ2-5, with D perhaps TRBD2 (6 bases). From germline, CDR1 is KGHSH and CDR2 LQKENI. The V end lost 3 bases, the J end lost 2 bases, and 16 bases lay between the germline ends. This CDR3 is 16 amino acids long.

The V call is TRBV27, the J call TRBJ1-1; 7 nucleotides agree with TRBD1. This CDR3 comprises 16 residues. Per the germline V gene, CDR1 is MNHEY and CDR2 is SMNVEV (reference sequence). After removal of 3 bases from V and 10 bases from J, the junction contained 17 bases not matched to a gene. For the CDR3, the DNA is TGTGCCAGCAGTTTGAGATCAGATCTTAGGGGGCCCGCAGCTTTCTTT. Amino acid sequence: CASSLRSDLRGPAAFF.

The V call is TRBV27, the J call TRBJ2-7; 7 bases fit TRBD1. The CDR3 covers 14 residues. CDR1 and CDR2 from the germline V gene are MNHEY and SMNVEV (reference sequence). Trimming removed 9 bases from V and 2 bases from J; junction bases left unmatched: 10. The DNA of the CDR3 is TGTGCCAGTCGCGACAGGGTGGAAGCCTACGAGCAGTACTTC. Amino acids: CASRDRVEAYEQYF.

The CDR3 DNA reads as TGTGCCATCGGACAGGGGGAATACAATGAGCAGTTCTTC. Translation gives CAIGQGEYNEQFF. The V call is TRBV10-3, the J call TRBJ2-1, with TRBD1 matching over 10 bases. V shed 8 bases, J shed 4 bases, and the junction held 2 bases outside the gene matches. Germline V lookup: CDR1 ENHRY, CDR2 SYGVKD. The CDR3 totals 13 residues.

J is TRBJ1-2 and V is TRBV12-5; 7 bases map to TRBD1. Germline CDR1 is LGHNT and CDR2 is FRNRAP. The CDR3 has 14 residues. The ends lost 4 bases at V and 4 bases at J; junction bases unmatched: 6. CDR3 protein: CASGSQGVLYGYTF. The CDR3 nucleotides read TGTGCTAGTGGTTCGCAGGGGGTCCTCTATGGCTACACCTTC. The full variable domain, rest sourced from reference TRBV12-5 and TRBJ1-2, is DARVTQTPRHKVTEMGQEVTMRCQPILGHNTVFWYRQTMMQGLELLAYFRNRAPLDDSGMPKDRFSAEMPDATLATLKIQPSEPRDSAVYFCASGSQGVLYGYTFGSGTRLTVV.

The rearrangement links TRBV5-6 to TRBJ1-1, with no clear D. The germline CDR1 and CDR2 sequences are SGHDT and YYEEEE. The CDR3 spans 15 residues. V dropped 0 bases and J dropped 2 bases, with 11 bases sitting between them. The DNA of the CDR3 is TGTGCCAGCAGCTTGGGCCGAGGGTACAACACTGAAGCTTTCTTT. Translated, it gives CASSLGRGYNTEAFF.

The chain has TRBV6-1 and TRBJ1-4; TRBD1 agrees at 9 bases. The CDR3 extends over 13 amino acids. Trimming cost V 5 bases and J 8 bases; bases outside gene matches: 3. The V gene's germline CDR1 is MNHNS and CDR2 SASEGT. CDR3 DNA sequence: TGTGCCAGCAGTCGGACAGGGGACGAAAAACTGTTTTTT. It codes for CASSRTGDEKLFF.